What follows are 23 T cell receptor beta chains derived from one specimen sequenced in a study of cytomegalovirus exposure and HLA in healthy donors. Amplification used 60 Vbeta primers and 13 Jbeta primers. Sequenced by immunoSEQ multiplex PCR; TCRdb stores in-frame clones only, minus some. The sample contains about 140,000 clones, approximately 84% of which appear only once. Sequencing was performed on PBMCs. The receptors were gathered from a woman aged 60-70 years in good health and CMV-seropositive.

The chain combines TRBV10-2 with TRBJ2-5, with D possibly TRBD2 on 5 matching bases. Germline V gene lookup returns CDR1 WSHSY and CDR2 SAAADI. V lost 4 bases to trimming and J lost 5 bases, with 8 bases between them. This CDR3 is built from 12 residues. The CDR3 DNA follows: TGCGCCAGCAGTGGTGAGCGGGAGACCCAGTACTTC. Its translation is CASSGERETQYF.

The CDR3 loop reads CASSFIPGQGTDTQYF. CDR3 coding DNA: TGTGCCAGCAGCTTCATACCGGGACAGGGGACAGATACGCAGTATTTT. V is TRBV7-3 and J is TRBJ2-3; TRBD1 aligns across 10 bases. Germline V gene sequence: CDR1 SGHTA, CDR2 FQGTGA. The CDR3 contains 16 residues. The J segment lost 3 bases and the V segment lost 3 bases, leaving 6 bases of the junction unmatched.

This sequence joins TRBV27 and TRBJ1-5; D unresolved. The ends were cut back, 5 bases at V and 3 bases at J, with 8 bases in the middle. The CDR3 is made up of 13 amino acids. Germline V gives CDR1 MNHEY, CDR2 SMNVEV (reference sequence). In nucleotides, the CDR3 is TGTGCCAGCAGTCCAAATGTCAATCAGCCCCAGCATTTT. Translation gives CASSPNVNQPQHF.

The J gene is TRBJ1-5, the V gene TRBV18; TRBD1 matches at 10 bases. This CDR3 is 15 amino acids long. Germline CDR1 is KGHSH and CDR2 is LQKENI. After removal of 0 bases from V and 9 bases from J, the junction contained 5 bases not matched to a gene. The CDR3 DNA reads TGTGCCAGCTCACCACCGGGACAGGGGCCCGGGCCCCAGCATTTT. Residues: CASSPPGQGPGPQHF.

The chain joins TRBV6-5 to TRBJ1-1; D perhaps matches TRBD1 (6 bases). Per germline, CDR1 MNHEY and CDR2 SVGAGI. The ends were cut back, 6 bases at V and 10 bases at J, with 18 bases in the middle. The CDR3 has 13 residues. The CDR3 DNA sequence: TGTGCCAGCAGAGCGACAGGCCTACGGACAGCTTTCTTT. This translates into CASRATGLRTAFF.

V gene TRBV10-1 combines with J gene TRBJ2-1; TRBD2 matches 9 bases. Germline lookup yields CDR1 WNHNN and CDR2 SYGVQD (reference sequence). V lost 5 bases to trimming and J lost 0 bases; unmatched junction nucleotides: 5. CDR3 length equals 16 residues. The DNA of the CDR3 is TGCGCCAGCAGTTCTAGCGGGGTAAGCTCCTACAATGAGCAGTTCTTC. Translation: CASSSSGVSSYNEQFF.

DNA of the CDR3: TGTGCCAGCAGCCCGGCCGTTCGGGGATCCGACTACGAGCAGTACTTC. Protein product: CASSPAVRGSDYEQYF. V and J are TRBV7-2 and TRBJ2-7, with D possibly TRBD2 on 5 matching bases. Germline-derived CDR1 and CDR2 are SGHTA and FQGNSA. The CDR3 sequence is 16 residues long. V shed 5 bases and J shed 3 bases, with 20 bases lying between them.

The rearrangement joins TRBV19 to TRBJ2-7; D call uncertain. The germline CDR1 and CDR2 sequences are LNHDA and SQIVND (reference sequence). The CDR3 contains 15 residues. V dropped 6 bases and J dropped 3 bases, with 18 bases sitting between them. CDR3 DNA sequence: TGTGCCAGTAGGGCTACTTGGAGCTCCGACTACGAGCAGTACTTC. Its translation: CASRATWSSDYEQYF.

The chain carries TRBV5-5 and TRBJ1-5, with D possibly TRBD1 on 6 matching bases. The CDR3 contains 14 residues. Germline V gives CDR1 SGHKS, CDR2 YYEKEE (reference sequence). Trimming pared 0 bases from V and 7 bases from J, leaving 11 bases between. CDR3 in amino acids: CASSLDREGQPQHF. The CDR3 DNA is TGTGCCAGCAGCTTGGACAGGGAGGGGCAGCCCCAGCATTTT.

The rearrangement links TRBV4-3 to TRBJ2-3, with 11 bases that match TRBD2. Losses at the gene ends were 6 bases for V and 3 bases for J; bases not matched to a gene: 5. This CDR3 has 15 residues. The V gene's germline CDR1 is LGHNA and CDR2 YSLEER. The DNA of the CDR3 is TGCGCCAGCAGGTTAACTAGCGGGAGAACAGATACGCAGTATTTT. It encodes CASRLTSGRTDTQYF.

The chain carries TRBV18 and TRBJ2-2, with D possibly being TRBD1 (6 bases). V lost 6 bases, J lost 0 bases, and 11 bases lay in between. The CDR3 length is 15 residues. Germline V gene sequence: CDR1 KGHSH, CDR2 LQKENI. CDR3 bases: TGTGCCAGCTCCCCTCAGGGGCCGAACACCGGGGAGCTGTTTTTT. This translates into CASSPQGPNTGELFF.

The chain links TRBV7-2 to TRBJ2-3; TRBD2 matches at 11 bases. Germline CDR1 reads SGHTA; CDR2 reads FQGNSA. CDR3 size: 16 residues. J was trimmed by 4 bases and V by 5 bases; bases with no gene match: 8. The CDR3 protein is CASSDRTSGWADTQYF. Here the CDR3 DNA reads TGTGCCAGCAGCGACAGGACTAGCGGGTGGGCAGATACGCAGTATTTT.

This clone was seen only a few times. In DNA, the CDR3 is TGTGCCAGCAGTGGCCCTCCCGCCAGAAACACTGAAGCTTTCTTT. This codes for CASSGPPARNTEAFF. The chain combines TRBV28 with TRBJ1-1; D is undetermined. Per germline, CDR1 MDHEN and CDR2 SYDVKM. This CDR3 region has 15 residues. Trimming took 5 bases from V and 2 from J, leaving 15 bases between them.

The chain uses TRBV27 and TRBJ2-7, with 7 bases identical to TRBD1. The CDR3 contains 15 residues. Unmatched junction bases numbered 11, after V lost 5 bases and J lost 4 bases. CDR1 is MNHEY and CDR2 is SMNVEV in the germline V gene (reference sequence). The CDR3 sequence is CASSPRQGSEYEQYF. The CDR3 bases are TGTGCCAGCAGTCCGAGACAGGGTTCAGAATACGAGCAGTACTTC.

The rearrangement links TRBV7-8 to TRBJ1-1; D gene unclear. The CDR3 runs to 13 residues. Trimming cost V 4 bases and J 6 bases, with 12 bases left between them. Germline CDR1 is SGHVS and CDR2 is FQNEAQ. The CDR3 bases are TGTGCCAGCAGCTCCACCGGGGAGGCTGAAGCTTTCTTT. Its translation is CASSSTGEAEAFF.

In this sample, this clone turned up once. The gene calls are TRBV19 and TRBJ1-1, with 8 bases lining up with TRBD1. The CDR3 is 16 amino acids. The V segment lost 10 bases and the J segment 6 bases; nucleotides outside the gene matches: 19. Germline CDR1 is LNHDA and CDR2 is SQIVND (reference sequence). CDR3 DNA: TGTGCCACATCCCCTGTGTTCGGGACAGGAGGGTCTGAAGCTTTCTTT. Protein product: CATSPVFGTGGSEAFF.

The rearrangement links TRBV27 to TRBJ2-7; a weak D match, TRBD2 (5 bases). CDR1 is MNHEY, CDR2 SMNVEV, per germline (reference sequence). The CDR3 runs 14 residues. The germline V and J ends were trimmed by 3 bases and 0 bases, with 9 bases remaining between them. CDR3 in amino acids: CASSFGELSYEQYF. Here the CDR3 DNA reads TGTGCCAGCAGTTTCGGGGAGCTCTCCTACGAGCAGTACTTC.

This rearrangement joins TRBV7-2 to TRBJ1-2; D call uncertain. This CDR3 is built from 15 residues. V lost 0 bases and J 4 bases, leaving 12 bases between the germline ends. Germline values: CDR1 SGHTA, CDR2 FQGNSA. This CDR3 reads CASSLADDILYGYTF. The CDR3 DNA reads as TGTGCCAGCAGCTTAGCTGATGACATACTCTATGGCTACACCTTC.

The V and J genes are TRBV5-1 and TRBJ2-7; a possible D gene is TRBD2 (5 bases). Germline values: CDR1 SGHRS, CDR2 YFSETQ. With 4 bases removed from V and 2 bases from J, the gap between germline ends came to 16 bases. CDR3 length equals 15 residues. The CDR3 nucleotides read TGCGCCAGCAGCAAACCCGCGGGCAGTACCTACGAGCAGTACTTC. The encoded protein is CASSKPAGSTYEQYF.

The V gene is TRBV10-3, the J gene TRBJ1-6, with TRBD1 matching 12 bases. From germline, CDR1 is ENHRY and CDR2 SYGVKD. After removal of 6 bases from V and 9 bases from J, the junction contained 3 bases not matched to a gene. CDR3 length: 14 amino acids. DNA for the CDR3: TGTGCCATCAGCGGGACAGGGGGCGGTTCACCCCTCCACTTT. It specifies CAISGTGGGSPLHF.

This clone was observed once. The chain recombines TRBV28 with TRBJ2-7, with D hard to call. Per germline, CDR1 MDHEN and CDR2 SYDVKM. Between the trimmed V and J ends, which lost 3 bases and 0 bases, there was a span of 9 bases. This CDR3 comprises 14 residues. CDR3 nucleotides: TGTGCCAGCAGTTTGTTACAGTACTCCTACGAGCAGTACTTC. Its translation is CASSLLQYSYEQYF.

The chain carries TRBV19 and TRBJ1-4; 9 bases fit TRBD1. V lost 10 bases, J lost 10 bases, and 13 bases stayed unmatched. The CDR3 is made up of 14 amino acids. Germline CDR1 is LNHDA and CDR2 is SQIVND (reference sequence). DNA of the CDR3: TGTGCCACCTCTCCAGGGGGACAGGGAGGAAAACTGTTTTTT. Translated, it gives CATSPGGQGGKLFF. The full variable domain, in which reference TRBV19 and TRBJ1-4 provide the parts outside the CDR3, is DGGITQSPKYLFRKEGQNVTLSCEQNLNHDAMYWYRQDPGQGLRLIYYSQIVNDFQKGDIAEGYSVSREKKESFPLTVTSAQKNPTAFYLCATSPGGQGGKLFFGSGTQLSVL.

The rearrangement joins TRBV6-1 to TRBJ2-5; 12 bases are shared with TRBD1. Germline loops: CDR1 MNHNS, CDR2 SASEGT. The CDR3 contains 15 residues. Germline trimming cut 6 bases from V and 13 bases from J; bases unmatched to any gene: 15. The CDR3 DNA reads as TGTGCCAGCAGGCCCCAAAGTGGGACAGGGGGCGGCTTGTACTTC. Its translation is CASRPQSGTGGGLYF.